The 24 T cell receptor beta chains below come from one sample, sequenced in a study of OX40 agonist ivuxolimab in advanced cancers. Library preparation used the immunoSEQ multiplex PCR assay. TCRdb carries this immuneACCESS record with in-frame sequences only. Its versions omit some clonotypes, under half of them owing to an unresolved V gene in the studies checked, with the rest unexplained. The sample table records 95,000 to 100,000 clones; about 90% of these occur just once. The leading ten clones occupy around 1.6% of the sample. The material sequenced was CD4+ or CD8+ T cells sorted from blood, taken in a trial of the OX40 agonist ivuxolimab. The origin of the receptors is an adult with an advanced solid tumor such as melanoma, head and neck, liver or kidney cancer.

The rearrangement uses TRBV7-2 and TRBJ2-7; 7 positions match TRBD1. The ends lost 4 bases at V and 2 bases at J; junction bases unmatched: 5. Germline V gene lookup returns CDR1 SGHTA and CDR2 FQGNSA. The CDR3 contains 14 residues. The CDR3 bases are TGTGCCAGCAGCTCAAGACAGGGAGCCTACGAGCAGTACTTC. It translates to CASSSRQGAYEQYF.

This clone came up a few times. Written as DNA, the CDR3 is TGTGCCAGCAGCTTGGAAAGCGTTAGATCAGATACGCAGTATTTT. Translating it yields CASSLESVRSDTQYF. The chain carries TRBV7-2 and TRBJ2-3, with no clear D. Germline V gene lookup returns CDR1 SGHTA and CDR2 FQGNSA. V was cut by 3 bases and J by 4 bases, with 14 bases left in between. This CDR3 has 15 residues.

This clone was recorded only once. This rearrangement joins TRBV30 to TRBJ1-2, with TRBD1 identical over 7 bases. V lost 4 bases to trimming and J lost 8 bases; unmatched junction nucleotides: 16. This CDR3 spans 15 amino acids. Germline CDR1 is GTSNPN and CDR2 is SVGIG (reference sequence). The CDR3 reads CAWTDPDREGGGYTF. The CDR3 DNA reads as TGTGCCTGGACCGACCCCGACAGGGAAGGAGGGGGCTACACCTTC.

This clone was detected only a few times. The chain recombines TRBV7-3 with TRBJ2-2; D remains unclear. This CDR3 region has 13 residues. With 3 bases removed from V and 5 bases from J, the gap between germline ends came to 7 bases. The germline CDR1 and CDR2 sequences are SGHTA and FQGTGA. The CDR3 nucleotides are TGTGCCAGCAGCTTGGGCGCTACCGGGGAGCTGTTTTTT. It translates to CASSLGATGELFF.

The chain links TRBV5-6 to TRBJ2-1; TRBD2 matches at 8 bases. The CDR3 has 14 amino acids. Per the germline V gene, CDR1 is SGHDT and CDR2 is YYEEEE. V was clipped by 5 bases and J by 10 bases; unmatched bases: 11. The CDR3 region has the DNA TGTGCCAGCAGTCTGGGGACTAGAGTCGAGGAGCAGTTCTTC. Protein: CASSLGTRVEEQFF.

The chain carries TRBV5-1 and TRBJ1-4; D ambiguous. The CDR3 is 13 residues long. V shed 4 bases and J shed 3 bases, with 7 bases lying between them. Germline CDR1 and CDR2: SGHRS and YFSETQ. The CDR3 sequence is CASSGSANEKLFF. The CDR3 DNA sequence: TGCGCCAGCAGCGGGTCGGCTAATGAAAAACTGTTTTTT.

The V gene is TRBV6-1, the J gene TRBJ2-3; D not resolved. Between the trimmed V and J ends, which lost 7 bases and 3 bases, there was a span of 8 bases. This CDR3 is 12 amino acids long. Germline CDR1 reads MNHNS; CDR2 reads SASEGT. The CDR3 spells CASTEVTDTQYF. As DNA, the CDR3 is TGTGCCAGCACCGAGGTAACAGATACGCAGTATTTT.

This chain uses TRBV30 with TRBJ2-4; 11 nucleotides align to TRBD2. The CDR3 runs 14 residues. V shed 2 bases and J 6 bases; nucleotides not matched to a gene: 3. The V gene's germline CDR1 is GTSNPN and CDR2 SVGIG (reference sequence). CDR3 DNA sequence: TGTGCCTGGAGTATGCTAGCGGGAGGAAACATTCAGTACTTC. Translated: CAWSMLAGGNIQYF.

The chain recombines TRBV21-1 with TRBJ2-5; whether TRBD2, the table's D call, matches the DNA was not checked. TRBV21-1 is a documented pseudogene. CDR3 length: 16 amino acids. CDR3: CASRRLVSIRWETQYF. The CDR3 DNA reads TGTGCCAGCAGACGACTAGTGTCAATCCGTTGGGAGACCCAGTACTTC.

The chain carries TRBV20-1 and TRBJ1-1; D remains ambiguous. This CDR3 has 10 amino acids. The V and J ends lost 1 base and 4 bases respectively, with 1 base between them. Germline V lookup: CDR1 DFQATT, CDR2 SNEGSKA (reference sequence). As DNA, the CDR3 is TGCAGTGCTAGAGTCACTGAAGCTTTCTTT. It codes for CSARVTEAFF.

CDR3 loop: CASSFGFGTDTQYF. In DNA form, the CDR3 reads TGTGCCAGCAGTTTTGGGTTTGGCACAGATACGCAGTATTTT. The V gene is TRBV27, the J gene TRBJ2-3; no clear D. The ends were cut back, 3 bases at V and 1 base at J, with 8 bases in the middle. The CDR3 is 14 amino acids. CDR1 is MNHEY, CDR2 SMNVEV, per germline (reference sequence).

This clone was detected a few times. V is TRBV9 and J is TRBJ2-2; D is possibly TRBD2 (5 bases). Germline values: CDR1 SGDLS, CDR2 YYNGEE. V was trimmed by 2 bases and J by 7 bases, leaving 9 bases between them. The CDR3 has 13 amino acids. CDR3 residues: CASSVGGRGELFF. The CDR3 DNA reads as TGTGCCAGCAGCGTGGGCGGGCGCGGGGAGCTGTTTTTT. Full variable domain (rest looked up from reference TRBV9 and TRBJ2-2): DSGVTQTPKHLITATGQRVTLRCSPRSGDLSVYWYQQSLDQGLQFLIQYYNGEERAKGNILERFSAQQFPDLHSELNLSSLELGDSALYFCASSVGGRGELFFGEGSRLTVL.

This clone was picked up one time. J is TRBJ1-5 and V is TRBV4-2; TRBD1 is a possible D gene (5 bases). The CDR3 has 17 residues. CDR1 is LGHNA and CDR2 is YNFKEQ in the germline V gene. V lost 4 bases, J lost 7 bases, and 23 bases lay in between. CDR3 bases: TGTGCCAGCAGCCTGGGGCTGCGAGGGCCTTTAGGGCAGCCCCAGCATTTT. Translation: CASSLGLRGPLGQPQHF.

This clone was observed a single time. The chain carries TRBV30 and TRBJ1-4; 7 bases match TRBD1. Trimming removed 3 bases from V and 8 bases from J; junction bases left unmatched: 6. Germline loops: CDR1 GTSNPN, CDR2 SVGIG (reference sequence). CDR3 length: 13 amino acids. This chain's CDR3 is CAWSYGQAEKLFF. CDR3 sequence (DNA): TGTGCCTGGAGCTACGGACAGGCGGAAAAACTGTTTTTT.

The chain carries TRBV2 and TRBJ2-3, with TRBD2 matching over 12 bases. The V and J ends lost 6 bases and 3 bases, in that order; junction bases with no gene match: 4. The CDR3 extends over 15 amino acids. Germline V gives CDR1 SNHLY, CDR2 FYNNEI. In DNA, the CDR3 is TGTGCCAGCAGCCAACTAGCGGGAGGAACAGATACGCAGTATTTT. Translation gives CASSQLAGGTDTQYF.

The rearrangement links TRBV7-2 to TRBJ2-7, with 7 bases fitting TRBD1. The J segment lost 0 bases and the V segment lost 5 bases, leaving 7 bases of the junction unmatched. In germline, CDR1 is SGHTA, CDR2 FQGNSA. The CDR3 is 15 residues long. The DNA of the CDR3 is TGTGCCAGCAGCCTAGACAGGGTTCCCTCCTACGAGCAGTACTTC. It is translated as CASSLDRVPSYEQYF.

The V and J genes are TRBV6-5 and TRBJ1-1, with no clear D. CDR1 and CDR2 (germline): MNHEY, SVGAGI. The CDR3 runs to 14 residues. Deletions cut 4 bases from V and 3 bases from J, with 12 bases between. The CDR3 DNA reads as TGTGCCAGCAGTTCCCAGGCAGCGTACACTGAAGCTTTCTTT. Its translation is CASSSQAAYTEAFF.

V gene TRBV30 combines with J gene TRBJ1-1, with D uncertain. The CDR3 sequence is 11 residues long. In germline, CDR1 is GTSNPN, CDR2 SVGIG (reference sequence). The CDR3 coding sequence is TGTGCGACGGAGCGAAACACTGAAGCTTTCTTT. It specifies CATERNTEAFF.

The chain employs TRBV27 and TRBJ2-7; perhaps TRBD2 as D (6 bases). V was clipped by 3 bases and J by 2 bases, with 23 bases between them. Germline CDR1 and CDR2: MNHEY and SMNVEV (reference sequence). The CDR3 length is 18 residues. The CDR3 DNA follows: TGTGCCAGCAGTTTCCAGACTCCCTGGGGGGATAGGGCCTACGAGCAGTACTTC. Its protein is CASSFQTPWGDRAYEQYF.

The CDR3: CASSPRPLRQETQYF. The DNA of the CDR3 is TGTGCCAGCAGCCCACGACCCCTACGCCAAGAGACCCAGTACTTC. The V call is TRBV11-2, the J call TRBJ2-5, with no clear D. Germline V lookup: CDR1 SGHAT, CDR2 FQNNGV. The CDR3 is made up of 15 amino acids. The V end was cut by 5 bases, the J end by 1 base, with 14 bases between.

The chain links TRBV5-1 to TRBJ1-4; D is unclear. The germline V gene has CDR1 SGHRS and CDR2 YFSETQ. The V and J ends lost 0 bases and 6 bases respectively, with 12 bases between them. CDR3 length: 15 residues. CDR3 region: CASSLGGEFYEKLFF. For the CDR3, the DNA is TGCGCCAGCAGCTTGGGCGGGGAATTTTATGAAAAACTGTTTTTT. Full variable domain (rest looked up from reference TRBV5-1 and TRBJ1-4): KAGVTQTPRYLIKTRGQQVTLSCSPISGHRSVSWYQQTPGQGLQFLFEYFSETQRNKGNFPGRFSGRQFSNSRSEMNVSTLELGDSALYLCASSLGGEFYEKLFFGSGTQLSVL.

Here the CDR3 reads CASSETRTGANVLTF. CDR3 coding DNA: TGTGCCAGCAGTGAAACCCGGACTGGGGCCAACGTCCTGACTTTC. The chain uses TRBV2 and TRBJ2-6; D remains unclear. V lost 2 bases to trimming and J lost 2 bases, with 7 bases between them. CDR3 length equals 15 residues. CDR1 and CDR2 from the germline V gene are SNHLY and FYNNEI.

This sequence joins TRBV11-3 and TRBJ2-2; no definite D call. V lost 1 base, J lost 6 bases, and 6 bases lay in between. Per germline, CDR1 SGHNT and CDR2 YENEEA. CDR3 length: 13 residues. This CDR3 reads CASSLVTAGELFF. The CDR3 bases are TGTGCCAGCAGCTTAGTGACGGCCGGGGAGCTGTTTTTT. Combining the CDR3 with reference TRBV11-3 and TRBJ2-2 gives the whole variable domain EAGVVQSPRYKIIEKKQPVAFWCNPISGHNTLYWYLQNLGQGPELLIRYENEEAVDDSQLPKDRFSAERLKGVDSTLKIQPAELGDSAVYLCASSLVTAGELFFGEGSRLTVL.

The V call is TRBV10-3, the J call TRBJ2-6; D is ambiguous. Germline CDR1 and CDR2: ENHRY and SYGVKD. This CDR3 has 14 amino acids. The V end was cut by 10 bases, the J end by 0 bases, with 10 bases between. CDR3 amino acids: CATRTISGANVLTF. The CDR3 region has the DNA TGTGCCACCCGTACGATCTCTGGGGCCAACGTCCTGACTTTC.